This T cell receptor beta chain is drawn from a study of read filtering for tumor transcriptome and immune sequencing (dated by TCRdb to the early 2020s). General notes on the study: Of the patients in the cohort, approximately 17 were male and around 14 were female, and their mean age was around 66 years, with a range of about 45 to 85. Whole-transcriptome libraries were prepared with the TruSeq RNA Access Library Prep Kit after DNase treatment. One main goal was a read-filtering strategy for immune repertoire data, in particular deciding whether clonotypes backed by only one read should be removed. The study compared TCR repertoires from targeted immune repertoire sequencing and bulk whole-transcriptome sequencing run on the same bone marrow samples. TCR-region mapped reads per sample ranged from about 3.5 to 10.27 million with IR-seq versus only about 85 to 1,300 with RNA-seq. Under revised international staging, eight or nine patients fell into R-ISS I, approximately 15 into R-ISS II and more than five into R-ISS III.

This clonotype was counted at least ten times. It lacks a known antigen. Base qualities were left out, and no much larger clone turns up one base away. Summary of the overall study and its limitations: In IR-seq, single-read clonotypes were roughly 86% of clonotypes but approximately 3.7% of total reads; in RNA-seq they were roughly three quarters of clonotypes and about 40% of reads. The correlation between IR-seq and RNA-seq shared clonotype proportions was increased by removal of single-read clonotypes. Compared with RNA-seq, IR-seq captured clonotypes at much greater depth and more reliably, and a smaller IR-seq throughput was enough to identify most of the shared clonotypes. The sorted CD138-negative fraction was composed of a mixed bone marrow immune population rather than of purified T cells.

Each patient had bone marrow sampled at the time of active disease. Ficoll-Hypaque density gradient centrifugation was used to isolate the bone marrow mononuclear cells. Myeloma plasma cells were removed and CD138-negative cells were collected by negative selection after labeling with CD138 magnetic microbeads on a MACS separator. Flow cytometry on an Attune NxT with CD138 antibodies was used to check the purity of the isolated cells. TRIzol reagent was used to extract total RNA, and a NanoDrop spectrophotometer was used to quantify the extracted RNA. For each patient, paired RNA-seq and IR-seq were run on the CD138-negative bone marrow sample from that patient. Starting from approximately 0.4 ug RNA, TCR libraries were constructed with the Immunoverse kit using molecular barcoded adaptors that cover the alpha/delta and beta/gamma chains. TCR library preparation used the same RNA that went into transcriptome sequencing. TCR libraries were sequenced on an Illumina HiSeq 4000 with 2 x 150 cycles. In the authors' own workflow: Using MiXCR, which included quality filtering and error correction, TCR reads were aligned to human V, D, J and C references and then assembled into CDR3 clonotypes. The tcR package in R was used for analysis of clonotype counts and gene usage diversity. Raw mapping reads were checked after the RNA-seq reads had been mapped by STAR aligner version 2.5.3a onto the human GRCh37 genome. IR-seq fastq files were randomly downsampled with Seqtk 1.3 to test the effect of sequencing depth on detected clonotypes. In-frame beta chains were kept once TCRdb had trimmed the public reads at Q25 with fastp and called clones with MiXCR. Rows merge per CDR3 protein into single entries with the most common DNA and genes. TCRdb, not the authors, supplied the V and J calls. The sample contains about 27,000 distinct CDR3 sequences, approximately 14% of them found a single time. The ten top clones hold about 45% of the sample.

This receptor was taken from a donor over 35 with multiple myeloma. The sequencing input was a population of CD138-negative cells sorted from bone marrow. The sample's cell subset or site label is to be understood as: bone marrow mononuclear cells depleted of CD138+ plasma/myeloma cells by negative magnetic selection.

The DNA sequence is TGTGCCAGCAGGACAGGGGGCCTGACTCCTGAGCAGTTCTTC. It specifies CASRTGGLTPEQFF. The rearranged segments are TRBV28 and TRBJ2-1, with 10 bases matching TRBD1. The CDR3 numbers 14 residues from cysteine through phenylalanine. Only the CDR3 part of the read is kept: 42 bases, read in frame from the first base. From the germline V gene, CDR1 is MDHEN and CDR2 is SYDVKM. Trimming removed 6 bases from V and 9 bases from J; the gene matches leave 8 bases unexplained.